Following are 15 T cell receptor beta chains from one sample sequenced in a study of control samples from healthy donors and cancer patients. Here immunoSEQ multiplex PCR was the method, and the copy in TCRdb shows in-frame clones only, minus some. Of roughly 88,000 clones in the sample, 91% were seen once. The specimen sequenced was blood. The receptors derive from a man between 50 and 59 years old in good health.

The chain carries TRBV30 and TRBJ1-2; TRBD1 agrees at 7 bases. Germline CDR1 is GTSNPN and CDR2 is SVGIG (reference sequence). The V and J ends lost 4 bases and 6 bases, in that order; junction bases with no gene match: 8. The CDR3 spans 13 residues. CDR3 sequence (DNA): TGTGCCTGGAATGGCAGGGGGAATCATGGCTACACCTTC. Protein product: CAWNGRGNHGYTF.

The chain carries TRBV6-2 or TRBV6-3 and TRBJ2-5; the D gene is possibly TRBD2 (5 bases). The germline V gene encodes CDR1 MNHEY and CDR2 SVGEGT. The ends were cut back, 0 bases at V and 4 bases at J, with 18 bases in the middle. The CDR3 totals 17 residues. The CDR3 reads CASSYSKAGEGRETQYF. Here the CDR3 DNA reads TGTGCCAGCAGTTACTCGAAAGCAGGTGAGGGAAGAGAGACCCAGTACTTC.

This chain links TRBV18 with TRBJ2-2, with 12 bases fitting TRBD1. This CDR3 is 16 amino acids long. Germline CDR1 reads KGHSH; CDR2 reads LQKENI. V lost 6 bases and J lost 4; bases outside the gene matches: 6. CDR3 DNA sequence: TGTGCCAGCTCGCGCGAGGGACAGGGGGCCACCGGGGAGCTGTTTTTT. As protein: CASSREGQGATGELFF.

This chain connects TRBV14 to TRBJ1-1; no reliable D call. This CDR3 contains 16 residues. V gave up 2 bases and J gave up 1 base, with 14 bases separating them. Germline CDR1 is SGHDN and CDR2 is FVKESK. This chain's CDR3 is CASSQSYSSGNTEAFF. Written as DNA, the CDR3 is TGTGCCAGCAGCCAATCGTATTCGAGTGGGAACACTGAAGCTTTCTTT.

V gene TRBV15 combines with J gene TRBJ1-6; D is ambiguous. Germline V gene data show CDR1 as LNHNV and CDR2 as YYDKDF (reference sequence). The length of the CDR3 is 15 residues. Trimming left V 5 bases short and J 5 bases short, with 13 bases between. For the CDR3, the DNA is TGTGCCACCAGCGGACGACGGTCTCATAATTCACCCCTCCACTTT. Its translation is CATSGRRSHNSPLHF.

This clone was counted once. The genes are TRBV10-1 and TRBJ2-7; D may be TRBD2 (5 bases). In germline, CDR1 is WNHNN, CDR2 SYGVQD (reference sequence). Trimming stripped 10 bases from V and 7 bases from J, with 14 bases between. The CDR3 has 11 residues. CDR3 nucleotide sequence: TGCGCCACTAGCCGAGGGTCGGAGCAGTACTTC. It yields the protein CATSRGSEQYF.

The chain combines TRBV24-1 with TRBJ2-3; TRBD1 matches 7 bases. The CDR3 loop spans 17 amino acids. The V gene's germline CDR1 is KGHDR and CDR2 SFDVKD. V was clipped by 4 bases and J by 2 bases; unmatched bases: 11. The CDR3 DNA sequence: TGTGCCACCAGTGACTTTGAGACAGGGCGATACACAGATACGCAGTATTTT. Translating it yields CATSDFETGRYTDTQYF.

The gene calls are TRBV19 and TRBJ2-7, with 8 bases aligning to TRBD1. The CDR3 sequence is 13 residues long. Trimming took 5 bases from V and 8 from J; bases not matched to a gene: 8. CDR1 and CDR2 (germline): LNHDA, SQIVND (reference sequence). The CDR3 nucleotides are TGTGCCAGTAGTGAGGGACAGGCGCTCAAGCAGTACTTC. Translation: CASSEGQALKQYF.

The chain is built from TRBV7-2 and TRBJ2-3; the D gene is possibly TRBD2 (7 bases). Germline V gene data show CDR1 as SGHTA and CDR2 as FQGNSA. V shed 2 bases and J shed 3 bases, with 12 bases lying between them. CDR3 size: 15 residues. CDR3 amino acids: CASSLIGGQTDTQYF. CDR3 coding DNA: TGTGCCAGCAGCTTAATCGGGGGGCAGACAGATACGCAGTATTTT.

This chain joins TRBV15 and TRBJ2-7; 8 bases line up with TRBD1. Trimming took 1 base from V and 7 from J; bases not matched to a gene: 12. The CDR3 is 16 residues long. Per the germline V gene, CDR1 is LNHNV and CDR2 is YYDKDF (reference sequence). In nucleotides, the CDR3 is TGTGCCACCAGCAGAGTCGGGACAGGTATCTCTGAGGAGCAGTACTTC. It is translated as CATSRVGTGISEEQYF.

Here the CDR3 DNA reads TGTGCCAGCAGCTTGGCATGGACAGGGAACACTGAAGCTTTCTTT. This encodes CASSLAWTGNTEAFF. V gene TRBV5-4 combines with J gene TRBJ1-1; 7 bases line up with TRBD1. V shed 0 bases, J shed 1 base, and the junction held 3 bases outside the gene matches. The CDR3 runs to 15 residues. Germline values: CDR1 SGHNT, CDR2 YYREEE (reference sequence).

This chain connects TRBV5-5 to TRBJ1-2; TRBD1 aligns across 9 bases. Looked up from germline, CDR1 is SGHKS and CDR2 is YYEKEE (reference sequence). The CDR3 is 15 residues long. The ends lost 4 bases at V and 8 bases at J; junction bases unmatched: 12. The CDR3 region is CASSEGQGRPRGYTF. The CDR3, as DNA: TGTGCCAGCAGCGAGGGACAGGGAAGACCAAGGGGCTACACCTTC.

This chain's CDR3 is CASSLLLSGSTDTQYF. The CDR3 DNA sequence: TGCGCCAGCAGCTTGTTGCTTAGCGGGAGCACAGATACGCAGTATTTT. V usage is TRBV5-1 and J usage is TRBJ2-3; 7 bases match TRBD2. The CDR3 loop spans 16 amino acids. Germline trimming cut 1 base from V and 0 bases from J; bases unmatched to any gene: 5. The germline V gene has CDR1 SGHRS and CDR2 YFSETQ.

This clone appeared a single time. This rearrangement joins TRBV7-8 to TRBJ2-3; tentative D call: TRBD2 (6 bases). The V and J ends lost 7 bases and 0 bases respectively, with 14 bases between them. The germline CDR1 and CDR2 sequences are SGHVS and FQNEAQ. The CDR3 extends over 15 amino acids. CDR3 sequence (DNA): TGTGCCAGCACCCGGGACTCTTATAGCACAGATACGCAGTATTTT. It encodes CASTRDSYSTDTQYF.

This rearrangement joins TRBV24-1 to TRBJ2-2; 8 bases are shared with TRBD2. CDR3 length: 17 residues. V trimming: 4 bases; J trimming: 5 bases; junction bases outside the gene matches: 11. CDR1 and CDR2 (germline): KGHDR, SFDVKD. CDR3 sequence (DNA): TGTGCCACCAGTGACCTCCCGGGACTAGGAGGGACCGGGGAGCTGTTTTTT. It encodes CATSDLPGLGGTGELFF.